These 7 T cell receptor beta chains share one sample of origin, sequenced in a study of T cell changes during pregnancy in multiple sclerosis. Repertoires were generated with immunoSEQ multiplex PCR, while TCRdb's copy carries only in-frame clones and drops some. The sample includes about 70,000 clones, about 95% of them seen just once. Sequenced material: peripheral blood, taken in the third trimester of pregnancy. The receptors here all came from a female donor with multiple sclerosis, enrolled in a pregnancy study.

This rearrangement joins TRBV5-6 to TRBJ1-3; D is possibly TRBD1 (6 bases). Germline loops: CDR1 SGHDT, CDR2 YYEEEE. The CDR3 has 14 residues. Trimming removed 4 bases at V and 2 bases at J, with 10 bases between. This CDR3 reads CASSLQGTGNTIYF. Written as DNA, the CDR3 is TGTGCCAGCAGCCTACAGGGAACTGGAAACACCATATATTTT.

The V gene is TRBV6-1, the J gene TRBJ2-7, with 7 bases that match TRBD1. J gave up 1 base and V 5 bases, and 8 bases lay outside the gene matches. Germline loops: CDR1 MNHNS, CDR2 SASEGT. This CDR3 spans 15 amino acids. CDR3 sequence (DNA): TGTGCCAGCAGTCCGGGACAGCTTATATCCTACGAGCAGTACTTC. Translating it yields CASSPGQLISYEQYF.

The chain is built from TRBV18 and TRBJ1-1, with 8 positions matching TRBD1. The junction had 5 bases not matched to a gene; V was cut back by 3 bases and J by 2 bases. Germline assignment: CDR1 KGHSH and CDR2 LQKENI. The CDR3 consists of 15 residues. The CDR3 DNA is TGTGCCAGCTCACCGGGACAGGCGGTAAACACTGAAGCTTTCTTT. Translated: CASSPGQAVNTEAFF.

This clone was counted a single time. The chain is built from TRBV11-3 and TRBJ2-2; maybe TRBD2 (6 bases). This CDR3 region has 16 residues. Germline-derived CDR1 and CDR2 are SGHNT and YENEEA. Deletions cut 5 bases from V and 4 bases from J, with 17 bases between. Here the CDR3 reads CASSPTRGSGTGELFF. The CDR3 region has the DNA TGTGCCAGCAGCCCGACGCGGGGATCGGGCACCGGGGAGCTGTTTTTT.

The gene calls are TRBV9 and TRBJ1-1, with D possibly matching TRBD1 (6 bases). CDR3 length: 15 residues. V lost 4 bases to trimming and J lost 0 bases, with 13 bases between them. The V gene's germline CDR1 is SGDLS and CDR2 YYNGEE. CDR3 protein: CASSPQGSMNTEAFF. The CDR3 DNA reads TGTGCCAGCAGCCCACAGGGTTCCATGAACACTGAAGCTTTCTTT.

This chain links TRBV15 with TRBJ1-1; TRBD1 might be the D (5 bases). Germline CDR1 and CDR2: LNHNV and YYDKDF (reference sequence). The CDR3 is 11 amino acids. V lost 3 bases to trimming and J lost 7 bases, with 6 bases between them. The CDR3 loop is CATSSGGEAFF. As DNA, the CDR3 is TGTGCCACCAGCAGCGGGGGTGAAGCTTTCTTT. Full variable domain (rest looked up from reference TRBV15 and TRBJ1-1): DAMVIQNPRYQVTQFGKPVTLSCSQTLNHNVMYWYQQKSSQAPKLLFHYYDKDFNNEADTPDNFQSRRPNTSFCFLDIRSPGLGDTAMYLCATSSGGEAFFGQGTRLTVV.

This CDR3 is CASSQGRVGMNTEAFF. The CDR3 bases are TGCGCCAGCAGCCAAGGGAGGGTGGGGATGAACACTGAAGCTTTCTTT. The chain carries TRBV4-3 and TRBJ1-1; no clear D gene. CDR1 is LGHNA and CDR2 is YSLEER in the germline V gene. The CDR3 contains 16 residues. The V end lost 1 base, the J end lost 0 bases, and 12 bases lay between the germline ends.